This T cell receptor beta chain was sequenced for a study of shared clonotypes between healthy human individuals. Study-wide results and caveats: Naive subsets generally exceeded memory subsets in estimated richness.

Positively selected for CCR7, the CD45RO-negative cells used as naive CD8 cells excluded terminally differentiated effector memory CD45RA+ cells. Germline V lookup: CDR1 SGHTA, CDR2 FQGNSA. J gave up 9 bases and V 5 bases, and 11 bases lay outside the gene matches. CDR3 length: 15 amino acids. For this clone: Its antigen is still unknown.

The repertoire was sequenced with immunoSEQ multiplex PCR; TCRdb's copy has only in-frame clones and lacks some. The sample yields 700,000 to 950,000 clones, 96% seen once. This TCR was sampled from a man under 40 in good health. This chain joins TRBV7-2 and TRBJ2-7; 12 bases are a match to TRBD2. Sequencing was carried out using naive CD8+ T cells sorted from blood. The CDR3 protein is CASSVGTSGLPRQYF. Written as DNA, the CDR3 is TGTGCCAGCAGCGTCGGGACTAGCGGGCTTCCTAGGCAGTACTTC.